This T cell receptor beta chain was sequenced during a study of cytomegalovirus exposure and HLA in healthy donors (dated by TCRdb to about 2017). Describing the broader study: An earlier analysis of some 500 of the donors reported 250 to 350 Gb of sequence data and some 120 million unique TCR beta sequences from about 200 million T cells. An early release that covered approximately 600 HLA-typed donors contained 250 to 350 gigabases of sequencing data and some 87 million unique TCR sequences. Of the roughly 400 genotyped donors, approximately 83% fell in the genetic ancestry cluster associated with self-reported Caucasian donors. The study aimed to test whether cataloging public T cell receptors could reveal signatures of past pathogen exposure. The T cell repertoires of under 750 subjects were profiled by immunosequencing and related to cytomegalovirus serostatus. Along with the roughly 670-subject first cohort, a separate validation cohort of roughly 110 different subjects was used. To predict cytomegalovirus infection status, the study combined high-throughput TCR immunosequencing, statistical association of individual TCRs with disease status, and machine learning. A later analysis re-analyzed previously published TCR beta repertoires from approximately 670 donors and added high-resolution HLA genotyping to study TCR occurrence patterns. In the later analysis, no new phenotypic data were used to find candidate immune exposures; instead, reliance was placed on TCR beta sequences and their occurrence across donors. To decide whether each TCR beta V gene segment behaved as functional or pseudogenic, an earlier analysis of 587 of the donors relied on high-throughput TCR beta sequencing. Donor age, sex, ethnicity and CMV serostatus were compiled alongside the repertoire data. In a later genetic analysis, genome-wide SNP genotypes for about 65% of the 666 donors were used, and that subset was treated as a discovery cohort. All discovery cohort repertoires had been generated using a single sequencing platform. Both class I and class II loci were covered by HLA typing, at four-digit resolution. The number of typed donors differed by locus: about 620-640 for A, B, C, DRB1 and DQB1; approximately 530 for DQA1; 606 for DPA1; and roughly 470 for DPB1. Roughly five DR-DQ haplotypes were handled as single units for association and clustering because linkage in the cohort was strong. Across 398 genotyped donors of the cohort, an average of about 220,000 unique TCR beta nucleotide sequences per donor were sequenced, and around 19% of those sequences were non-productive.

In total, about 650 healthy bone marrow donors made up the cohort. At the time of sampling, every cohort member was nominally healthy, though immune exposures that went unrecorded were likely present. The donor tested CMV seronegative and was one of the 352 seronegative cohort members. Every donor gave a peripheral blood sample, and the peripheral blood mononuclear cells from that sample were used for TCR beta sequencing. The Qiagen DNeasy Blood Extraction Kit was used to extract genomic DNA from the blood cell samples. Findings and caveats that apply to the study as a whole: A further reported finding was that TCR beta sequences accurately predicted the HLA-A and HLA-B alleles for most subjects in the first cohort. In a later analysis, TCR association rates were found to vary across HLA loci, with the most associated TCRs seen for DRB1 alleles and the fewest for HLA-C alleles. According to a later analysis, most CMV-associated TCR beta chains appeared to be HLA-restricted, and the HLA associations seemed to be driven largely by CMV exposure. Some IMGT-functional V segments, including TRBV6-2 and TRBV6-3, could not be told apart with the 87-base-pair reads, so those segments were excluded. According to a later genetic analysis, donors in an Asian-associated ancestry cluster had fewer N-insertions in productive TCRs than the roughly 670-donor mean. Because counts were too low, about 18 rarely observed V segments, including chromosome 9 orphons, were excluded from the earlier analysis of under 650 of the donors. Roughly uniform sequencing depth across donors was assumed in presence/absence analyses, although this assumption may not hold. Compared with equally common non-associated chains, HLA-associated TCR beta chains in a later analysis were more clonally expanded and had lower generation probabilities. The cohort was sequenced for TCR beta chains only, and without alpha or paired-chain data the features that could be detected were limited. While some public TCRs were present in many individuals, most TCR sequences turned up only very rarely across donors. In an earlier analysis of more than 450 of the donors, most TCR beta V segments were observed in productive rearrangements about 87% or about 30% of the time, broadly matching IMGT annotations. Linkage disequilibrium might explain the correlated functional status among segregating V segments, but an unknown experimental factor could not be excluded. Because HLA typing was unavailable for some donors at each locus, only the typed subset was used in association tests. Cytomegalovirus status was reported to be diagnosed by the classifier with high specificity and sensitivity in both the original and validation cohorts. When HLA alleles, especially DR and DQ, strongly co-occurred, TCR associations were difficult to assign to individual alleles. Specific HLA alleles were associated with 15,000 to 20,000 TCR beta sequences at a false discovery rate of 0.05 in a later analysis. The study listed 164 TCR beta chains as associated with cytomegalovirus. In a later analysis, several top co-occurrence clusters were reported to appear linked to parvovirus B19, influenza, CMV and Epstein-Barr virus. The authors suggested that the approach could potentially be extended to other disease states and immunological phenotypes. CMV serostatus was the only immune exposure information available for the cohort. A group of highly shared sequence variants was considered likely to be a technical artifact of the sequencing pipeline. A few of the identified cytomegalovirus-associated TCR beta chains were confirmed in vitro to be specific for cytomegalovirus antigens. A later genetic analysis associated a missense DCLRE1C variant with V-gene and J-gene trimming of TCR beta chains, and an independent cohort replicated the association.

Comment on this clone: Its antigen specificity is not known. Base qualities are missing; no much larger clone stands one base away.

Including the terminal cysteine and phenylalanine, the CDR3 comprises 11 residues. Just the 33-base CDR3 DNA is kept, in frame starting at base 1. CDR1 SEHNR and CDR2 FQNEAQ are derived from the germline V gene (reference sequence). Library method: the immunoSEQ multiplex PCR assay. A mixture of 60 forward primers for TCR Vbeta segments and 13 reverse primers for TCR Jbeta segments was used in the multiplex PCR. A multiplex PCR assay on genomic DNA amplified the CDR3 region of rearranged TCR beta genes. On the Illumina HiSeq System, the amplified TCR beta libraries were sequenced as 87-base-pair reads. For the original study's pipeline: Across the 666 repertoires, a later analysis counted 78 million or so unique TCR beta chains, some 11 million of which were shared by at least two donors. Raw reads were error-corrected and collapsed into unique sequences with a nearest-neighbor algorithm that merged closely related sequences to remove PCR and sequencing errors. V, D and J gene segments were assigned by aligning CDR3 sequences to IMGT reference sequences. For a sequence to be retained, a match of at least six nucleotides was required to both a V gene segment and a J gene segment. Rearrangements were called productive when the CDR3 lacked stop codons and stayed in frame with V and J; all others were non-productive. CDR3 was defined by IMGT convention, running from the second conserved V-encoded cysteine to the conserved J-encoded phenylalanine. In an earlier analysis of some 550 of the donors, sequences lacking an unambiguous match to a single V gene segment were excluded. An earlier analysis of under 750 of the donors called V segments functional above 56.7% productive rearrangements and segregating when the between-donor standard deviation exceeded 5%. A statistical classification framework was built to diagnose cytomegalovirus status from the catalog of TCR beta chain sequences. V and J gene assignment, in a later analysis, came from comparing TCR nucleotide sequences with IMGT/GENE-DB human TR gene sequences. A later analysis assigned CDR3 sequences and most-parsimonious VDJ recombination scenarios with the TCRdist pipeline. In a later analysis, each TCR beta chain was defined by its CDR3 amino acid sequence together with its V-gene family, and reads lacking a unique V-gene family were excluded. In a later analysis, approximately 640 highly shared, low-generation-probability nucleotide sequences were removed to address suspected cross-contamination and a sequencing artifact. In a later analysis, a clonal expansion index for each public chain was calculated from normalized within-repertoire ranks of inferred template counts. A later analysis computed generation probabilities with a VDJ recombination model fitted to out-of-frame rearrangements, and checked the results against IGoR. In a later analysis, hypergeometric tests were used to score TCR-TCR, TCR-HLA and TCR-CMV co-occurrence, with a repertoire-size bias correction applied to TCR pairs. In a later analysis, false discovery rates were estimated by permuting HLA or CMV assignments 20 times. A later analysis grouped co-occurring TCRs with DBSCAN, adding TCRdist sequence similarity when clustering within HLA-allele-positive subsets. Repertoires with fewer than 30,000 or more than 120,000 public chains, plus five repertoires with anomalous nucleotide sharing, were excluded from co-occurrence clustering. This immuneACCESS table, as held by TCRdb, lists in-frame sequences with V and J called but not all clones. Of the missing ones, under half trace to an unresolved V gene in checked studies; the others have no known cause. The V and J calls and clone size come from that table; D and trimming were worked out from the DNA. The sample table records under 200,000 clones; approximately 90% of these occur just once. Around 1% of the sample is in the top ten clones.

The rearranged segments are TRBV7-9 and TRBJ2-5; no D gene is confidently identified. The DNA end is a closer match to TRBJ2-7, so the J assignment may be wrong. This clonotype was sampled from a boy younger than 10 in good health and CMV-seronegative. The sample comprised PBMCs. The CDR3 has the sequence CASSFSYEQYF. The DNA sequence is TGTGCCAGCAGCTTCTCCTACGAGCAGTACTTC.